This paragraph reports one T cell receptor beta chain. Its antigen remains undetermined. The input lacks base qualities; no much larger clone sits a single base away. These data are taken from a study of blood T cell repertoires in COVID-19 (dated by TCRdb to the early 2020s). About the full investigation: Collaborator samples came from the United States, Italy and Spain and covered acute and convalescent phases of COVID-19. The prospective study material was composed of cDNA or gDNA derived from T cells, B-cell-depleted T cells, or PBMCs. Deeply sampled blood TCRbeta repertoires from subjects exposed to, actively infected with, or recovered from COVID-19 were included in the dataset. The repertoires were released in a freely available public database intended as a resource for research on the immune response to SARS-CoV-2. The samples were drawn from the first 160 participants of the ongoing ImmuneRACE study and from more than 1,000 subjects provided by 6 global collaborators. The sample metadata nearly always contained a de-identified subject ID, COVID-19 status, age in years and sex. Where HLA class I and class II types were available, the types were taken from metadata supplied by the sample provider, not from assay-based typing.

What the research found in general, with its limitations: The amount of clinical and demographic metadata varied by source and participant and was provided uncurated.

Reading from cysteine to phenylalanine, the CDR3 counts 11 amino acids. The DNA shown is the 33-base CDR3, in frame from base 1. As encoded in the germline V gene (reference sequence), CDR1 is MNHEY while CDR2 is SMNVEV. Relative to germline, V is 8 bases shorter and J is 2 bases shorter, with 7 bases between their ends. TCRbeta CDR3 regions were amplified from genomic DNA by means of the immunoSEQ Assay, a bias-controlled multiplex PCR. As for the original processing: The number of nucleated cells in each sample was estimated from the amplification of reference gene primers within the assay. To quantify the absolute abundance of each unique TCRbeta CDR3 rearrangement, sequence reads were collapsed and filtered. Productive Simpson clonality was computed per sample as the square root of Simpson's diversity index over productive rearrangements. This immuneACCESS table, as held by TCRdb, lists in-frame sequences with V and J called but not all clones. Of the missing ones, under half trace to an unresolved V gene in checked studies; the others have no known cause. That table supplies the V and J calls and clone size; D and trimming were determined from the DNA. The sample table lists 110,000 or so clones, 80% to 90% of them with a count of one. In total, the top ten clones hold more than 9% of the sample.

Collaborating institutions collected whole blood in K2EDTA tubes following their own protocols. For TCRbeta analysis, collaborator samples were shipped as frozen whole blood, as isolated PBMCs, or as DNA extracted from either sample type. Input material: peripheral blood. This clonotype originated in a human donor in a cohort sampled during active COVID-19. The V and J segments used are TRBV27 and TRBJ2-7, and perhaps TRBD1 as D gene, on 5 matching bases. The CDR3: CASRTTYEQYF. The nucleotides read TGTGCCAGCCGGACAACCTACGAGCAGTACTTC.